A selection of T cell receptor beta chains follows, all from one sample in a study of blood T cell repertoires in COVID-19. Data came from immunoSEQ multiplex PCR; TCRdb stores just in-frame clones and leaves some out. The repertoire has about 250,000 clones, 70% to 90% of them found once; the top ten carry about 3%. The sequencing input was peripheral blood. All receptors derive from a man between 18 and 29 years old with active or convalescent COVID-19. CDR3s include the opening cysteine and the closing phenylalanine or tryptophan. The D gene is left open where the match is weak. Expanded clones are given a class, and other clones once, few, many or no size at all.

clone_size | d_call | j_call | v_call | cdr3_nt | cdr3_aa
NA | TRBD1 | TRBJ1-1 | TRBV3-1/TRBV3-2 | TGTGCCAGCAGCCAAGCGGTTGCGACAGGGGCCTTGATGAACACTGAAGCTTTCTTT | CASSQAVATGALMNTEAFF
NA | TRBD1 | TRBJ1-5 | TRBV6-5 | TGTGCCAGCAGCAGACAGGGGCTTCAGCCCCAGCATTTT | CASSRQGLQPQHF
few | NA | TRBJ1-1 | TRBV19 | TGTGCCAGTAGTATACGCAGGCAGCTTGAAGCTTTCTTT | CASSIRRQLEAFF
NA | NA | TRBJ1-5 | TRBV7-9 | TGTGCCAGCAGCTTAGAGGGGGATCATCCCCAGCATTTT | CASSLEGDHPQHF
NA | TRBD2 | TRBJ2-2 | TRBV9 | TGTGCCAGCAGCGTATCTAGCGGGGGGGTTACCGGGGAGCTGTTTTTT | CASSVSSGGVTGELFF
NA | NA | TRBJ1-4 | TRBV2 | TGTGCCAGCAGTGAGACTAGGTACTCAATGAAAAAACTGTTTTTT | CASSETRYSMKKLFF
NA | NA | TRBJ1-3 | TRBV10-3 | TGTGCCATCAGTGCGTTAAGGACAGCTAACTCTGGAAACACCATATATTTT | CAISALRTANSGNTIYF
NA | NA | TRBJ2-1 | TRBV27 | TGTGCCAGCAGTTTAACCGGTTTCAGAGGTGAGCAGTTCTTC | CASSLTGFRGEQFF
NA | NA | TRBJ2-3 | TRBV7-3 | TGTGCCAGCAGCTTACAAGGGCTAGCCCAAGATACGCAGTATTTT | CASSLQGLAQDTQYF
NA | NA | TRBJ1-6 | TRBV5-1 | TGCGCCAGCAGCTTGGCCACAGGGAGCGGTTCACCCCTCCACTTT | CASSLATGSGSPLHF
NA | NA | TRBJ2-3 | TRBV12-5 | TGTGCTAGTGGTTTGATGGGACTTTATAGCACAGATACGCAGTATTTT | CASGLMGLYSTDTQYF
NA | NA | TRBJ2-7 | TRBV5-4 | TGTGCCAGCAGCTTGGGCCTAGGGGGGGCGCGGGAGCAGTACTTC | CASSLGLGGAREQYF
NA | TRBD2 | TRBJ2-7 | TRBV7-8 | TGTGCCAGCAGCGGCCCGGGACTAGCGGGGAACTACGAGCAGTACTTC | CASSGPGLAGNYEQYF
NA | TRBD1 | TRBJ2-7 | TRBV9 | TGTGCCAGCAGCGTAGGCGGGACAGGCTTATCCTACGAGCAGTACTTC | CASSVGGTGLSYEQYF
NA | TRBD2 | TRBJ2-7 | TRBV5-6 | TGTGCCAGCAGCTTGGGGACTAGCGCTTACGAGCAGTACTTC | CASSLGTSAYEQYF
NA | NA | TRBJ1-3 | TRBV2 | TGTGCCAGCAGCAGACAGGAGGTATTATCTGGAAACACCATATATTTT | CASSRQEVLSGNTIYF
NA | NA | TRBJ1-1 | TRBV13 | TGTGCCAGTTCTACCGCGGTTGTGAACACTGAAGCTTTCTTT | CASSTAVVNTEAFF
NA | NA | TRBJ2-1 | TRBV4-3 | TGCGCCAGCAGCCAAGACTGGAGGGACCAAATCAATGAGCAGTTCTTC | CASSQDWRDQINEQFF
NA | NA | TRBJ1-4 | TRBV7-6 | TGTGCCAGCAGTCTTCAGGGGCTAGGTAATGAAAAACTGTTTTTT | CASSLQGLGNEKLFF
NA | TRBD1 | TRBJ2-2 | TRBV11-3 | TGTGCCAGCAGCTCCGGGACAGGGGCGACCGGGGAGCTGTTTTTT | CASSSGTGATGELFF
once | NA | TRBJ1-5 | TRBV12-3/TRBV12-4 | TGTGCCAGCAGTGGGACATTTCAGCCCCAGCATTTT | CASSGTFQPQHF
NA | NA | TRBJ1-1 | TRBV18 | TGTGCCAGCTCCCCGGAACAGGGAACGATGAACACTGAAGCTTTCTTT | CASSPEQGTMNTEAFF
NA | NA | TRBJ2-3 | TRBV10-3 | TGTGCCATCAGTGAGTCGACTCCTAGAAGCACAGATACGCAGTATTTT | CAISESTPRSTDTQYF